The 23 T cell receptor beta chains below come from one sample, sequenced in a study of shared clonotypes between healthy human individuals. CD45RO-negative, CCR7-positively selected cells formed the naive CD8 fraction, excluding terminally differentiated effector memory CD45RA+ cells. Generated by immunoSEQ multiplex PCR, the TCRdb table keeps only in-frame clones and is missing some. The top ten clones hold under 2% of a sample with about 2.1 million clones, about 92% of them seen once. Sequenced material: naive CD8+ T cells from PBMCs. The receptors were sampled from a man between 18 and 35 years old in good health. Some clones in this sample may be carry-over from other donors' samples.

This chain uses TRBV7-9 with TRBJ1-2; no clear D gene. There are 14 residues in the CDR3. Germline V gene sequence: CDR1 SEHNR, CDR2 FQNEAQ (reference sequence). The V gene lost 3 bases and the J gene lost 6 bases, with 14 bases spanning the gap. The CDR3 loop reads CASSFPKPGNGYTF. In nucleotides, the CDR3 is TGTGCCAGCAGCTTTCCCAAACCCGGGAATGGCTACACCTTC.

The chain couples TRBV7-9 to TRBJ2-7, with D perhaps given as TRBD1 or TRBD2 (5 bases each). The CDR3 spans 15 residues. Trimming stripped 1 base from V and 7 bases from J, with 17 bases between. Germline-derived CDR1 and CDR2 are SEHNR and FQNEAQ (reference sequence). In nucleotides, the CDR3 is TGTGCCAGCAGCTTAGAATCGGCCGGAGAGGGGGAGCAGTACTTC. It specifies CASSLESAGEGEQYF.

This rearrangement joins TRBV5-6 to TRBJ2-5; TRBD2 matches 9 bases. Matching the DNA end better, TRBJ2-7 makes the J call doubtful. The CDR3 covers 15 residues. Germline loops: CDR1 SGHDT, CDR2 YYEEEE. CDR3 DNA sequence: TGTGCCAGCAGCTTGGGAGCGGGGGGCTCCTACGAGCAGTACTTC. This sequence encodes CASSLGAGGSYEQYF.

The rearrangement links TRBV6-5 to TRBJ1-5; maybe TRBD1 (5 bases). Germline lookup yields CDR1 MNHEY and CDR2 SVGAGI. CDR3 size: 15 residues. V lost 4 bases and J 2 bases, leaving 12 bases between the germline ends. The CDR3 loop is CASSWGMEGNQPQHF. CDR3 coding DNA: TGTGCCAGCAGTTGGGGGATGGAGGGCAATCAGCCCCAGCATTTT.

The chain couples TRBV15 to TRBJ2-2, with D tentatively TRBD1 or TRBD2 (5 bases each). Germline V gives CDR1 LNHNV, CDR2 YYDKDF (reference sequence). The CDR3 is 14 residues long. Trimming took 3 bases from V and 4 from J, leaving 9 bases between them. As DNA, the CDR3 is TGTGCCACCAGCAGGGGACCGCTCACCGGGGAGCTGTTTTTT. It encodes CATSRGPLTGELFF. Supplemented by reference TRBV15 and TRBJ2-2, the full variable domain reads DAMVIQNPRYQVTQFGKPVTLSCSQTLNHNVMYWYQQKSSQAPKLLFHYYDKDFNNEADTPDNFQSRRPNTSFCFLDIRSPGLGDTAMYLCATSRGPLTGELFFGEGSRLTVL.

The chain is built from TRBV6-5 and TRBJ2-5, with 11 nucleotides matching TRBD2. Judging by the DNA end, TRBJ2-7 fits better; the J call may be wrong. CDR3 size: 15 residues. Germline CDR1 is MNHEY and CDR2 is SVGAGI. The DNA of the CDR3 is TGTGCCAGCAGTTATTCCACTAGCGGGAGTTTCGAGCAGTACTTC. Amino acids: CASSYSTSGSFEQYF.

The J gene is TRBJ2-3, the V gene TRBV27; 8 bases are shared with TRBD2. V lost 4 bases and J lost 2; bases outside the gene matches: 14. Per germline, CDR1 MNHEY and CDR2 SMNVEV (reference sequence). The CDR3 covers 18 residues. CDR3 amino acids: CASSSYSLTSGSTDTQYF. In DNA, the CDR3 is TGTGCCAGCAGTTCATACTCCCTCACTAGCGGATCCACAGATACGCAGTATTTT.

V gene TRBV11-2 combines with J gene TRBJ2-1; TRBD1 agrees at 9 bases. CDR3 size: 15 residues. Germline trimming cut 3 bases from V and 2 bases from J; bases unmatched to any gene: 2. Germline V gene sequence: CDR1 SGHAT, CDR2 FQNNGV. Here the CDR3 reads CASSFDRGAYNEQFF. CDR3 sequence (DNA): TGTGCCAGCAGCTTCGACAGGGGGGCCTACAATGAGCAGTTCTTC.

The CDR3 spells CASARDREGVNYGYTF. The CDR3 coding sequence is TGTGCCAGCGCCCGAGATCGGGAGGGGGTGAACTATGGCTACACCTTC. The V call is TRBV7-9, the J call TRBJ1-2; maybe TRBD1 (6 bases). The CDR3 runs 16 residues. Germline values: CDR1 SEHNR, CDR2 FQNEAQ (reference sequence). The germline V and J ends were trimmed by 8 bases and 2 bases, with 21 bases remaining between them.

Points on this clone: In the same sample, other DNA sequences code for this CDR3. This CDR3 is CSARTGYEQYF. CDR3 nucleotide sequence: TGCAGCGCCCGGACTGGCTACGAGCAGTACTTC. The chain is built from TRBV29-1 and TRBJ2-7; maybe TRBD2 (5 bases). Between the trimmed V and J ends, which lost 7 bases and 3 bases, there was a span of 10 bases. There are 11 residues in the CDR3. Germline-derived CDR1 and CDR2 are SQVTM and ANQGSEA.

On this clone itself: At the DNA level, this CDR3 is encoded by other sequences in the same sample as well. The chain couples TRBV28 to TRBJ2-7; 7 positions agree with TRBD2. This CDR3 contains 14 residues. The V gene end was trimmed by 3 bases and the J gene end by 1 base; junction bases not matched to a gene: 3. The germline CDR1 and CDR2 sequences are MDHEN and SYDVKM. The CDR3 loop reads CASSFPGGSYEQYF. DNA of the CDR3: TGTGCCAGCAGTTTCCCCGGGGGGTCCTACGAGCAGTACTTC.

The V gene is TRBV7-3, the J gene TRBJ2-2, with TRBD2 matching 13 bases. Germline V gives CDR1 SGHTA, CDR2 FQGTGA. The CDR3 has 16 residues. J lost 5 bases, V lost 5 bases, and 5 bases had no gene match. As DNA, the CDR3 is TGTGCCAGCAGCCCCGGACTAGCGGGAGTTACCGGGGAGCTGTTTTTT. As protein: CASSPGLAGVTGELFF.

This chain joins TRBV7-2 and TRBJ2-7; perhaps TRBD2 as D (6 bases). The germline V gene has CDR1 SGHTA and CDR2 FQGNSA. The CDR3 covers 15 residues. V was pared by 5 bases and J by 3 bases, with 17 bases between. CDR3 sequence (DNA): TGTGCCAGCAGCCCTTGGGGGGAAGGGCTCTACGAGCAGTACTTC. Amino acids: CASSPWGEGLYEQYF.

The genes are TRBV7-9 and TRBJ1-2; 7 positions agree with TRBD1. This CDR3 comprises 16 residues. Germline V gene data show CDR1 as SEHNR and CDR2 as FQNEAQ (reference sequence). The J segment lost 5 bases and the V segment lost 2 bases, leaving 11 bases of the junction unmatched. The CDR3 DNA sequence: TGTGCCAGCAGCTTAAGTCGCCGCGGGACAGCGTATGGCTACACCTTC. As protein: CASSLSRRGTAYGYTF.

This rearrangement joins TRBV28 to TRBJ2-1; unclear D gene. The CDR3 is 14 residues long. V was trimmed by 7 bases and J by 1 base, leaving 11 bases between them. Germline V CDR1 and CDR2: MDHEN, SYDVKM. The CDR3 loop is CASTRVGSYNEQFF. The CDR3 coding sequence is TGTGCCAGCACCCGAGTGGGGTCCTACAATGAGCAGTTCTTC.

A word on this clone: The sample has other DNA sequences that encode this CDR3 too. DNA for the CDR3: TGTGCCAGCAGCTTGGGACTAGCGGTCTACGAGCAGTACTTC. It codes for CASSLGLAVYEQYF. The J gene is TRBJ2-7, the V gene TRBV5-6, with 9 bases lining up with TRBD2. Per germline, CDR1 SGHDT and CDR2 YYEEEE. V lost 0 bases to trimming and J lost 3 bases; unmatched junction nucleotides: 1. CDR3 size: 14 residues.

The rearrangement links TRBV9 to TRBJ2-5; 12 positions match TRBD2. Per the germline V gene, CDR1 is SGDLS and CDR2 is YYNGEE. V gave up 8 bases and J gave up 2 bases; unmatched junction bases: 13. The CDR3 totals 17 residues. In nucleotides, the CDR3 is TGTGCCAGTAGCCTTGGCCCTAGCGGGAGGGGTCAAGAGACCCAGTACTTC. Translated: CASSLGPSGRGQETQYF.

The chain employs TRBV7-9 and TRBJ2-1; possible D gene TRBD1, 6 bases. Looked up from germline, CDR1 is SEHNR and CDR2 is FQNEAQ (reference sequence). V was shortened by 5 bases and J by 4 bases, with 12 bases between the two germline ends. The CDR3 has 14 residues. CDR3 loop: CASSPRGQYNEQFF. CDR3 DNA: TGTGCCAGCAGCCCCCGAGGACAGTACAATGAGCAGTTCTTC.

The genes are TRBV27 and TRBJ2-7; 9 bases match TRBD2. V lost 3 bases, J lost 5 bases, and 5 bases stayed unmatched. The CDR3 contains 14 residues. Germline lookup yields CDR1 MNHEY and CDR2 SMNVEV (reference sequence). Written as DNA, the CDR3 is TGTGCCAGCAGTTTGAGCGGGAGGATCCACGAGCAGTACTTC. This sequence encodes CASSLSGRIHEQYF.

The chain combines TRBV19 with TRBJ2-1; D remains unclear. V lost 7 bases to trimming and J lost 2 bases, with 15 bases between them. The V gene's germline CDR1 is LNHDA and CDR2 SQIVND (reference sequence). The CDR3 loop spans 15 amino acids. The CDR3 sequence: CASTMGLEAYNEQFF. The CDR3 nucleotides read TGTGCCAGTACTATGGGTCTAGAAGCCTACAATGAGCAGTTCTTC. Complete variable domain (other parts from reference TRBV19 and TRBJ2-1): DGGITQSPKYLFRKEGQNVTLSCEQNLNHDAMYWYRQDPGQGLRLIYYSQIVNDFQKGDIAEGYSVSREKKESFPLTVTSAQKNPTAFYLCASTMGLEAYNEQFFGPGTRLTVL.

The chain has TRBV19 and TRBJ1-1; the D gene is possibly TRBD1 (5 bases). The CDR3 totals 15 residues. Trimming pared 5 bases from V and 1 base from J, leaving 14 bases between. Germline-derived CDR1 and CDR2 are LNHDA and SQIVND (reference sequence). For the CDR3, the DNA is TGTGCCAGTAGTCCAGTTCCGGGACGGAACACTGAAGCTTTCTTT. Translation: CASSPVPGRNTEAFF.

The rearrangement links TRBV9 to TRBJ2-7; D is possibly TRBD1 (5 bases). Germline V gene data show CDR1 as SGDLS and CDR2 as YYNGEE. Trimming took 4 bases from V and 2 from J, leaving 13 bases between them. This CDR3 has 14 amino acids. CDR3 sequence reads: CASSLVGVPYEQYF. Written as DNA, the CDR3 is TGTGCCAGCAGCCTCGTAGGGGTCCCCTACGAGCAGTACTTC.

Comment on this clone: Other DNA sequences in the same sample also yield this CDR3. The V call is TRBV7-9, the J call TRBJ2-7; D might be TRBD1 (5 bases). Germline CDR1 reads SEHNR; CDR2 reads FQNEAQ (reference sequence). Trimming left V 1 base short and J 3 bases short, with 7 bases between. The CDR3 spans 13 residues. The CDR3: CASSLGGFYEQYF. The CDR3 coding sequence is TGTGCCAGCAGCTTAGGGGGCTTCTACGAGCAGTACTTC.